The clone carrying this T cell receptor beta chain was seen more than once but under ten times. Its matching antigen is unknown. The data originate from a study of response to subunit inactivated influenza vaccine. Study conclusions and caveats: That few new T cells are recruited by each seasonal influenza vaccination was the authors' suggestion.

TCRdb re-derived calls from the RT-PCR reads in MiXCR, one entry per CDR3 protein. The sample has some 600,000 distinct CDR3 sequences; 14% are singletons. V lost 3 bases and J 5 bases, leaving 14 bases between the germline ends. The CDR3 is made up of 15 amino acids. This chain connects TRBV12-3 or TRBV12-4 to TRBJ2-1; D is perhaps TRBD2 (6 bases). Sequenced here: PBMCs from blood, sampled 14 to 15 days before vaccination. The receptor was isolated from a man aged 45 to 65 who received an inactivated influenza vaccine. DNA of the CDR3: TGTGCCAGCAGTTTTTCCGCCGGGGGAAACAATGAGCAGTTCTTC. Amino acid sequence: CASSFSAGGNNEQFF.